The clone carrying this TCR beta chain appeared a single time. The CDR3 spans 12 residues. V was trimmed by 0 bases and J by 5 bases, leaving 5 bases between them. The germline V gene has CDR1 SGHKS and CDR2 YYEKEE (reference sequence). TCRdb's table, derived via immunoSEQ multiplex PCR, lists solely in-frame clones and lacks some. The sample includes 150,000 to 200,000 clones, over 85% of them seen just once. This sample is part of a study of control samples from healthy donors and cancer patients. The TCR was taken from a woman aged 40-49 years in good health. This chain uses TRBV5-5 with TRBJ2-5; unclear D gene. Source material: blood. CDR3 sequence (DNA): TGTGCCAGCAGCTTGGCTGGGGAGACCCAGTACTTC. It specifies CASSLAGETQYF.